The 27 T cell receptor beta chains below were found in one sample sequenced in a study of post-analysis software for immune sequencing data. Unique-molecular-identifier-tagged TCR beta cDNA libraries were used. Each CDR3 protein is one row after TCRdb ran MiXCR on the PCR reads. The table records around 150,000 distinct CDR3 sequences, approximately 35% of them present only once. Specimen: blood, collected after autologous hematopoietic stem cell transplantation. Source of these receptors: a girl aged 5-17 years with multiple sclerosis.

The table lists this clonotype with a few counts. The chain recombines TRBV9 with TRBJ2-7; D might be TRBD2 (6 bases). The germline CDR1 and CDR2 sequences are SGDLS and YYNGEE. The V and J ends lost 4 bases and 2 bases respectively, with 16 bases between them. CDR3 size: 15 residues. Written as DNA, the CDR3 is TGTGCCAGCAGCCCCCGAATAGCGGATACCTACGAGCAGTACTTC. It specifies CASSPRIADTYEQYF.

This clonotype showed up many times. This sequence joins TRBV29-1 and TRBJ1-2; 7 bases align to TRBD1. The CDR3 runs 13 residues. The trim removed 3 bases at V and 2 bases at J, leaving 3 bases unmatched. CDR1 is SQVTM, CDR2 ANQGSEA, per germline. The CDR3 loop reads CSVEETGNYGYTF. The DNA for the CDR3 is TGCAGCGTTGAGGAGACAGGGAACTATGGCTACACCTTC.

The gene calls are TRBV6-6 and TRBJ2-1; D is perhaps TRBD2 (5 bases). CDR1 MNHNY and CDR2 SVGAGI come from the germline V gene (reference sequence). CDR3 length: 12 amino acids. Trimming removed 4 bases at V and 9 bases at J, with 10 bases between. The CDR3 sequence is CASSSGLFEQFF. The CDR3 DNA reads as TGTGCCAGCAGTTCCGGACTTTTTGAGCAGTTCTTC.

The chain combines TRBV24-1 with TRBJ2-1, with TRBD1 identical over 9 bases. This CDR3 contains 16 residues. After removal of 5 bases from V and 7 bases from J, the junction contained 11 bases not matched to a gene. CDR1 is KGHDR, CDR2 SFDVKD, per germline. CDR3 nucleotides: TGTGCCACCAGTGCCCAGGGGGGACAGGGACGGAATGAGCAGTTCTTC. Amino acids: CATSAQGGQGRNEQFF.

This clonotype was seen only a few times. The rearrangement uses TRBV6-5 and TRBJ2-1, with 12 positions matching TRBD2. This CDR3 contains 16 residues. V shed 0 bases and J 5 bases; nucleotides not matched to a gene: 2. Germline loops: CDR1 MNHEY, CDR2 SVGAGI. Here the CDR3 reads CASSYSLAGGNNEQFF. CDR3 DNA: TGTGCCAGCAGTTACTCGCTAGCGGGAGGGAACAATGAGCAGTTCTTC.

This clonotype showed up just a few times. The chain links TRBV6-2 or TRBV6-3 to TRBJ2-7; D uncertain. Trimming shortened V by 6 bases and J by 5 bases, and 8 bases separated the two germline ends. Germline V gene data show CDR1 as MNHEY and CDR2 as SVGEGT. This CDR3 has 11 residues. This chain's CDR3 is CASSSLHEQYF. Here the CDR3 DNA reads TGTGCCAGCAGCTCCCTCCACGAGCAGTACTTC.

This clonotype was seen a handful of times. The chain employs TRBV28 and TRBJ1-2; the D gene is possibly TRBD1 (6 bases). The V end lost 5 bases, the J end lost 5 bases, and 18 bases lay between the germline ends. The length of the CDR3 is 15 residues. Germline lookup yields CDR1 MDHEN and CDR2 SYDVKM. For the CDR3, the DNA is TGTGCCAGCAGTCCGGCCCCCGGGACAACTTATGGCTACACCTTC. It yields the protein CASSPAPGTTYGYTF.

The chain links TRBV29-1 to TRBJ2-3, with D possibly being TRBD1 or TRBD2 (5 bases each). The CDR3 sequence is 12 residues long. Germline V CDR1 and CDR2: SQVTM, ANQGSEA. V was pared by 7 bases and J by 15 bases, with 23 bases between. Here the CDR3 reads CSASLERGFSYF. The CDR3, as DNA: TGCAGCGCCTCATTGGAGAGGGGTTTCTCCTATTTT.

The chain's CDR3 is CASSLGGLGTEAFF. In nucleotides, the CDR3 is TGCGCCAGCAGCTTAGGGGGTCTTGGCACTGAAGCTTTCTTT. This chain connects TRBV5-1 to TRBJ1-1; D might be TRBD1 (6 bases). Trimming removed 2 bases at V and 4 bases at J, with 12 bases between. CDR3 length: 14 residues. The V gene's germline CDR1 is SGHRS and CDR2 YFSETQ.

The J gene is TRBJ1-5, the V gene TRBV27; D is undetermined. Trimming stripped 0 bases from V and 4 bases from J, with 4 bases between. CDR1 and CDR2 from the germline V gene are MNHEY and SMNVEV (reference sequence). This CDR3 has 13 amino acids. The CDR3 region is CASSLSENQPQHF. Here the CDR3 DNA reads TGTGCCAGCAGTTTATCGGAGAATCAGCCCCAGCATTTT.

This clonotype was seen repeatedly, ten times or more. The J gene is TRBJ2-3, the V gene TRBV20-1, with D possibly TRBD1 on 5 matching bases. Trimming removed 7 bases from V and 0 bases from J, with 14 bases in between. The CDR3 length is 14 residues. Germline CDR1 reads DFQATT; CDR2 reads SNEGSKA (reference sequence). The CDR3 protein is CSGNTGSSTDTQYF. For the CDR3, the DNA is TGCAGTGGTAATACAGGAAGTAGCACAGATACGCAGTATTTT.

J is TRBJ2-1 and V is TRBV11-3, with 7 bases fitting TRBD2. V lost 2 bases and J lost 8; bases outside the gene matches: 9. The CDR3 totals 15 residues. Germline CDR1 SGHNT, CDR2 YENEEA. The chain's CDR3 is CASSLYGGEGYEQFF. The CDR3 nucleotides are TGTGCCAGCAGCTTATACGGCGGGGAGGGGTATGAGCAGTTCTTC.

This clonotype was recorded a few times. This chain uses TRBV12-3 or TRBV12-4 with TRBJ2-3; 7 positions agree with TRBD2. The ends lost 8 bases at V and 2 bases at J; junction bases unmatched: 4. This CDR3 region has 13 residues. In DNA form, the CDR3 reads TGTGCCAGCGCCCGGGACTACACAGATACGCAGTATTTT. This codes for CASARDYTDTQYF.

Details on this clonotype: Because it lacks the conserved phenylalanine or tryptophan at the end, this CDR3 is likely a read error. This chain uses TRBV15 with TRBJ2-5, with 9 bases aligning to TRBD2. After removal of 0 bases from V and 3 bases from J, the junction contained 11 bases not matched to a gene. The CDR3 contains 18 residues. Germline CDR1 LNHNV, CDR2 YYDKDF (reference sequence). CDR3 amino acids: CATSREIPGAGGKETQYL. CDR3 sequence (DNA): TGTGCCACCAGCAGAGAGATACCTGGAGCGGGAGGCAAAGAGACCCAGTACTTA.

The gene calls are TRBV15 and TRBJ1-1; D is perhaps TRBD1 (5 bases). Per the germline V gene, CDR1 is LNHNV and CDR2 is YYDKDF (reference sequence). This CDR3 has 13 amino acids. V shed 2 bases and J shed 5 bases, with 9 bases lying between them. In nucleotides, the CDR3 is TGTGCCACCAGCAGAATGGGGGGGACTGAAGCTTTCTTT. It is translated as CATSRMGGTEAFF.

The chain joins TRBV12-3 or TRBV12-4 to TRBJ2-2; 9 bases are a match to TRBD2. This CDR3 has 16 residues. With V trimmed by 3 bases and J by 4 bases, 6 bases remained unmatched. CDR3 sequence reads: CASSFRTSEGTGELFF. CDR3 bases: TGTGCCAGCAGTTTTCGGACTAGCGAGGGCACCGGGGAGCTGTTTTTT.

The rearrangement uses TRBV12-3 or TRBV12-4 and TRBJ2-4; maybe TRBD2 (6 bases). The CDR3 has 15 residues. V lost 6 bases and J 0 bases, leaving 12 bases between the germline ends. The CDR3 is CASRPGLLAKNIQYF. CDR3 DNA sequence: TGTGCCAGCAGGCCGGGACTCTTAGCCAAAAACATTCAGTACTTC.

This chain joins TRBV6-5 and TRBJ2-4; unclear D gene. There are 17 residues in the CDR3. The germline V gene encodes CDR1 MNHEY and CDR2 SVGAGI. The V gene lost 2 bases and the J gene lost 0 bases, with 14 bases spanning the gap. CDR3 sequence: CASSYPRCGLAKNIQYF. The CDR3 nucleotides read TGTGCCAGCAGTTACCCTAGATGTGGGCTAGCCAAAAACATTCAGTACTTC.

This clonotype has only a few counts. The chain links TRBV9 to TRBJ2-1; D is undetermined. Trimming took off 0 bases at V and 5 bases at J, with 3 bases between the two ends. CDR3 length: 12 amino acids. Germline-derived CDR1 and CDR2 are SGDLS and YYNGEE. CDR3: CASSVGNNEQFF. The CDR3 region has the DNA TGTGCCAGCAGCGTAGGCAACAATGAGCAGTTCTTC.

This clonotype was counted between two and nine times. The chain links TRBV4-2 to TRBJ2-4; D is unresolved. The germline V and J ends were trimmed by 1 base and 0 bases, with 10 bases remaining between them. Germline values: CDR1 LGHNA, CDR2 YNFKEQ. The CDR3 is 16 amino acids. CDR3 in DNA: TGTGCCAGCAGCCAAGGTTCCGAAGTAGCCAAAAACATTCAGTACTTC. It yields the protein CASSQGSEVAKNIQYF.

This clonotype was seen only a few times. This may be a read error, as it is one base from a much larger clone. CDR3 region: CSADSGANVRTF. CDR3 in DNA: TGCAGCGCCGATTCTGGGGCCAACGTCCGGACTTTC. The chain uses TRBV29-1 and TRBJ2-6, with a tentative D call TRBD1 (5 bases). CDR1 is SQVTM, CDR2 ANQGSEA, per germline. CDR3 length: 12 amino acids.

This clonotype was seen only a few times. V gene TRBV20-1 combines with J gene TRBJ2-1; D remains ambiguous. Germline CDR1 DFQATT, CDR2 SNEGSKA (reference sequence). This CDR3 region has 15 residues. V was clipped by 3 bases and J by 2 bases, with 14 bases between them. DNA for the CDR3: TGCAGTGCTAGCCCCCTAGATCTGACCTACAATGAGCAGTTCTTC. It is translated as CSASPLDLTYNEQFF.

This clonotype has a single count. This may be a read error: a much more frequent sequence differs by one nucleotide. The CDR3 region is CASSLALANEQFF. The CDR3, as DNA: TGTGCCAGCAGCTTAGCCCTAGCCAATGAGCAGTTCTTC. The V gene is TRBV7-9, the J gene TRBJ2-1; maybe TRBD2 (5 bases). The germline V gene has CDR1 SEHNR and CDR2 FQNEAQ (reference sequence). CDR3 length equals 13 residues. V gave up 0 bases and J gave up 6 bases, with 6 bases separating them. Variable domain in full (rest from reference TRBV7-9 and TRBJ2-1): DTGVSQNPRHKITKRGQNVTFRCDPISEHNRLYWYRQTLGQGPEFLTYFQNEAQLEKSRLLSDRFSAERPKGSFSTLEIQRTEQGDSAMYLCASSLALANEQFFGPGTRLTVL.

In the case of this clonotype: A much larger clone lies one base from this, so it may be a read error. CDR3 in amino acids: CASSSFYEQYF. The CDR3 region has the DNA TGTGCCAGCAGCTCCTTCTACGAGCAGTACTTC. V gene TRBV7-2 combines with J gene TRBJ2-7; D gene uncertain. Germline assignment: CDR1 SGHTA and CDR2 FQGNSA. This CDR3 has 11 amino acids. Trimming shortened V by 4 bases and J by 3 bases, and 4 bases separated the two germline ends. Based on the CDR3 plus reference TRBV7-2 and TRBJ2-7, the full variable domain is GAGVSQSPSNKVTEKGKDVELRCDPISGHTALYWYRQSLGQGLEFLIYFQGNSAPDKSGLPSDRFSAERTGGSVSTLTIQRTQQEDSAVYLCASSSFYEQYFGPGTRLTVT.

The sample holds many counts of this clonotype. This chain connects TRBV6-2 or TRBV6-3 to TRBJ2-7; D possibly corresponds to TRBD2 (5 bases). Germline V gene data show CDR1 as MNHEY and CDR2 as SVGEGT. V was pared by 7 bases and J by 2 bases, with 12 bases between. The CDR3 length is 13 residues. CDR3 sequence: CASKDPGTYEQYF. The CDR3, as DNA: TGTGCCAGCAAAGATCCGGGGACCTACGAGCAGTACTTC.

As to this clonotype: Sequence at one end of the junction differs from germline and may be a read error. This chain connects TRBV29-1 to TRBJ1-4; D not resolved. The CDR3 sequence is 12 residues long. Germline V gives CDR1 SQVTM, CDR2 ANQGSEA. The CDR3 here is CSVDNGNENLFF. CDR3 nucleotides: TGCAGCGTTGACAACGGGAATGAAAACCTGTTTTTT.

This clonotype was counted between two and nine times. One base away lies a much larger clone, so this may be a sequencing read error. The J gene is TRBJ2-7, the V gene TRBV3-1, with TRBD2 identical over 9 bases. J gave up 3 bases and V 6 bases, and 9 bases lay outside the gene matches. The germline V gene has CDR1 LGHDT and CDR2 YNNKEL (reference sequence). This CDR3 is 15 amino acids long. The CDR3 sequence is CASSPISGSCYEQYF. For the CDR3, the DNA is TGTGCCAGCAGTCCCATTAGCGGGAGTTGCTACGAGCAGTACTTC.